This TCR beta chain was captured by sequencing in a study of glioma-infiltrating T cells after dendritic cell vaccination. TCRB CDR3 was amplified from 2 ug genomic DNA or less. Only in-frame clones appear in the TCRdb table, and some are missing; sequencing was by immunoSEQ multiplex PCR. The table records around 89,000 clones, just over 85% of them present only once. CDR3 length equals 16 residues. Germline V gene lookup returns CDR1 SGHVS and CDR2 FNYEAQ. V was clipped by 1 base and J by 4 bases; unmatched bases: 6. The chain links TRBV7-6 to TRBJ2-7; 11 bases line up with TRBD2. The sequence was collected from a human donor with glioblastoma. The sequencing used blood, collected before dendritic cell vaccination. This chain's CDR3 is CASSLDSSGGIYEQYF. The CDR3 DNA is TGTGCCAGCAGCTTAGATTCTAGCGGGGGGATATACGAGCAGTACTTC.